The rows below give T cell receptor beta chains drawn from one sample of a study of shared clonotypes between healthy human individuals. Method: immunoSEQ multiplex PCR; TCRdb's copy keeps in-frame clones and lacks some. This table has some 1,100,000 clones, approximately 80% appearing once. The sequenced material came from memory CD4+ T cells from PBMCs. These receptors came from a man younger than 30 in good health. Some clones in this sample may be carry-over from other donors' samples. Both conserved end residues are part of each CDR3. D genes are given only for firm matches. Size tells how often a clone was seen (once, few, many) or the class of an expanded clone, and some rows leave it out.

TRBV10-3	TRBJ2-3	-	TRBD2	CAISGTSGREPDTQYF	TGTGCCATCAGCGGGACTAGCGGGAGGGAACCAGATACGCAGTATTTT
TRBV20-1	TRBJ2-1	-	-	CSARVGREQFF	TGCAGTGCTAGAGTAGGTCGGGAGCAGTTCTTC
TRBV4-1	TRBJ1-1	-	TRBD1	CASSKDRGREAFF	TGCGCCAGCAGTAAGGACAGGGGGCGGGAAGCTTTCTTT
TRBV11-1	TRBJ2-5	once	-	CASSGRAGLETQYF	TGTGCCAGCAGCGGAAGGGCAGGGCTGGAGACCCAGTACTTC
TRBV20-1	TRBJ2-1	-	TRBD2	CSAGRGGEQFF	TGCAGTGCAGGGAGGGGAGGTGAGCAGTTCTTC
TRBV28	TRBJ1-4	-	TRBD1	CASRRGQSEKLFF	TGTGCCAGCAGACGGGGACAGTCGGAAAAACTGTTTTTT
TRBV28	TRBJ2-1	-	TRBD1	CASRESQGAPLISYNEQFF	TGTGCCAGCAGAGAGTCACAGGGGGCTCCTCTTATCTCCTACAATGAGCAGTTCTTC
TRBV6-1	TRBJ2-1	-	-	CASSELWGKGNEQFF	TGTGCCAGCAGTGAATTGTGGGGCAAAGGTAATGAGCAGTTCTTC
TRBV7-3	TRBJ2-7	-	TRBD1	CASSSSGTGEDEQYF	TGTGCCAGCAGCTCCTCCGGGACAGGGGAGGACGAGCAGTACTTC
TRBV6-6	TRBJ1-1	-	-	CASSRDAWEAFF	TGTGCCAGCAGTCGGGACGCCTGGGAAGCTTTCTTT
TRBV5-1	TRBJ2-7	-	-	CASSFVEGYEQYF	TGCGCCAGCAGCTTTGTAGAAGGGTACGAGCAGTACTTC
TRBV19	TRBJ2-7	few	TRBD2	CASSPSAGGSYEQYF	TGTGCCAGTAGTCCTTCAGCGGGGGGCTCCTACGAGCAGTACTTC
TRBV4-1	TRBJ2-7	-	-	CASSHTRDNYEQYF	TGCGCCAGCAGCCACACCCGGGACAACTACGAGCAGTACTTC
TRBV6-1	TRBJ2-7	-	TRBD1	CASRDRSTYEQYF	TGTGCCAGCAGGGACAGGTCCACTTACGAGCAGTACTTC
TRBV4-2	TRBJ2-7	-	TRBD2	CASSRKLAGGPHEQYF	TGTGCCAGCAGTCGTAAACTAGCGGGAGGACCCCACGAGCAGTACTTC
TRBV5-5	TRBJ2-5	-	TRBD1	CASSWTGGIQETQYF	TGTGCCAGCAGTTGGACAGGCGGCATCCAAGAGACCCAGTACTTC
TRBV2	TRBJ2-7	-	-	CASSDYEQYF	TGTGCCAGCAGTGACTACGAGCAGTACTTC
TRBV7-2	TRBJ2-3	few	-	CASSYSTDTQYF	TGTGCCAGCAGTTACAGCACAGATACGCAGTATTTT
TRBV29-1	TRBJ1-1	-	TRBD1	CSALTGTGTEAFF	TGCAGCGCCCTGACGGGGACAGGCACTGAAGCTTTCTTT
TRBV4-3	TRBJ2-7	-	-	CASSQDVSLVEQYF	TGCGCCAGCAGCCAAGATGTATCCCTGGTCGAGCAGTACTTC
TRBV27	TRBJ2-2	-	-	CASSLFGRVTGELFF	TGTGCCAGCAGTTTATTCGGCAGGGTGACCGGGGAGCTGTTTTTT
TRBV15	TRBJ1-2	-	-	CATSRDIGRADGYTF	TGTGCCACCAGCAGAGATATCGGGCGAGCGGATGGCTACACCTTC
TRBV19	TRBJ2-2	-	TRBD2	CASSRREGTGELFF	TGTGCCAGTAGTCGGCGGGAGGGGACCGGGGAGCTGTTTTTT
TRBV7-9	TRBJ1-5	many	TRBD1	CASSLDPRGQGFNQPQHF	TGTGCCAGCAGCTTAGACCCCCGGGGACAGGGGTTCAATCAGCCCCAGCATTTT
TRBV6-1	TRBJ2-3	-	TRBD1	CASSGTASSTDTQYF	TGTGCCAGCAGCGGGACAGCTTCTAGCACAGATACGCAGTATTTT
TRBV5-4	TRBJ2-1	-	TRBD2	CASSLGGRAFNEQFF	TGTGCCAGCAGCTTGGGAGGGAGGGCCTTTAATGAGCAGTTCTTC
TRBV2	TRBJ2-6	-	-	CAGGAGNPGANVLTF	TGTGCCGGGGGAGCAGGGAATCCTGGGGCCAACGTCCTGACTTTC
TRBV6-1	TRBJ2-7	few	-	CASSEIAGPLEQYF	TGTGCCAGCAGTGAAATTGCAGGTCCGCTCGAGCAGTACTTC
TRBV7-9	TRBJ1-2	once	-	CASLKDQSPYGYTF	TGTGCCAGCCTGAAAGACCAAAGTCCTTATGGCTACACCTTC
TRBV7-2	TRBJ2-7	-	-	CASSFRRDSYEQYF	TGTGCCAGCAGCTTCCGACGAGACTCCTACGAGCAGTACTTC
TRBV29-1	TRBJ2-5	-	TRBD2	CSVAGGGQETQYF	TGCAGCGTTGCGGGAGGAGGGCAAGAGACCCAGTACTTC
TRBV9	TRBJ2-7	few	TRBD2	CASSSGTRGEQYF	TGTGCCAGCAGCAGCGGGACTAGGGGCGAGCAGTACTTC
TRBV9	TRBJ1-1	-	-	CASSAPGRRAEAFF	TGTGCCAGCAGTGCCCCCGGGAGAAGGGCGGAAGCTTTCTTT
TRBV11-2	TRBJ2-2	-	-	CASLGPNTGELFF	TGTGCCAGTCTGGGGCCGAACACCGGGGAGCTGTTTTTT
TRBV6-5	TRBJ1-3	-	-	CASRPGGAGNTIYF	TGTGCCAGCAGGCCCGGAGGGGCTGGAAACACCATATATTTT
TRBV2	TRBJ1-1	-	-	CASSERGTEAFF	TGTGCCAGCAGTGAAAGAGGCACTGAAGCTTTCTTT
TRBV7-9	TRBJ2-7	-	-	CASSLGHGDEQYF	TGTGCCAGCAGCTTGGGGCACGGCGACGAGCAGTACTTC
TRBV2	TRBJ1-2	-	TRBD1	CASSRDRGRVGGGYTF	TGTGCCAGCAGTCGGGACAGGGGGCGCGTTGGTGGTGGCTACACCTTC
TRBV18	TRBJ1-1	-	-	CASSPIQGAEAFF	TGTGCCAGCTCACCCATCCAGGGTGCTGAAGCTTTCTTT
TRBV7-8	TRBJ1-1	-	TRBD1	CASSLALRLGQGYAFF	TGTGCCAGCAGCTTAGCTCTTCGGTTAGGACAGGGGTATGCTTTCTTT
TRBV28	TRBJ2-2	-	TRBD1	CASTSWGQGNTGELFF	TGTGCCAGCACCTCCTGGGGACAGGGGAACACCGGGGAGCTGTTTTTT
TRBV6-5	TRBJ2-5	-	TRBD2	CASRLSLAAETQYF	TGTGCCAGCAGACTTTCACTAGCGGCGGAGACCCAGTACTTC